Presented here are 20 T cell receptor beta chains from one specimen sequenced in a study of molecular identifiers for immune sequencing clone quantification. TCRdb itself ran the PCR reads through MiXCR, one entry per CDR3 protein. The data contain around 480,000 distinct CDR3 sequences, around 23% of them singletons. Sequencing was done on a sample of naive CD8+ T cells from blood, with Jurkat cell RNA spiked in. Subset: FACS-sorted CD8+CD4-CCR7+CD45RA+ naive T cells. Source of these receptors: a human donor in good health. Some libraries in this study had Jurkat cell RNA spiked in.

Notes on this clonotype: A much larger clone differs by one base, so this may be a read error. The chain is built from TRBV27 and TRBJ2-6; no clear D. V lost 6 bases, J lost 3 bases, and 9 bases lay in between. This CDR3 is built from 14 residues. From germline, CDR1 is MNHEY and CDR2 SMNVEV (reference sequence). CDR3 sequence: CASSPVRGANVLTF. The CDR3 DNA reads as TGTGCCAGCAGCCCCGTCCGTGGGGCCAACGTCCTGACTTTC.

About this clonotype: An end of the junction does not agree with germline; a read error may underlie this. V and J are TRBV12-3 or TRBV12-4 and TRBJ2-1; D perhaps matches TRBD2 (6 bases). The CDR3 is 12 residues long. The CDR3 reads CASTMGGNEQIF. The CDR3 DNA sequence: TGTGCCAGCACCATGGGAGGTAATGAGCAGATCTTC.

This clonotype was detected ten times or more. The chain is built from TRBV5-6 and TRBJ2-7; possibly TRBD2 for D (6 bases). The CDR3 contains 14 residues. The germline V gene encodes CDR1 SGHDT and CDR2 YYEEEE. Trimming pared 0 bases from V and 2 bases from J, leaving 9 bases between. The CDR3 DNA sequence: TGTGCCAGCAGCTTGGGGGGACTGACCTACGAGCAGTACTTC. The encoded protein is CASSLGGLTYEQYF.

Many counts were recorded for this clonotype. This chain uses TRBV27 with TRBJ2-3, with no clear D. The V gene lost 1 base and the J gene lost 0 bases, with 11 bases spanning the gap. In germline, CDR1 is MNHEY, CDR2 SMNVEV (reference sequence). This CDR3 spans 16 amino acids. CDR3 DNA sequence: TGTGCCAGCAGTTTATTGATCGGGCCTAGCACAGATACGCAGTATTTT. This translates into CASSLLIGPSTDTQYF.

The gene calls are TRBV10-3 and TRBJ2-7; D is possibly TRBD1 or TRBD2 (5 bases each). The length of the CDR3 is 14 residues. The germline V gene encodes CDR1 ENHRY and CDR2 SYGVKD. The V end was cut by 6 bases, the J end by 0 bases, with 12 bases between. The CDR3 coding sequence is TGTGCCATCAGCGAGGGACGGGACTCCTACGAGCAGTACTTC. It codes for CAISEGRDSYEQYF.

The chain has TRBV7-6 and TRBJ2-7; D is unresolved. The germline gives CDR1 SGHVS, CDR2 FNYEAQ. Deletions cut 0 bases from V and 5 bases from J, with 8 bases between. The CDR3 contains 13 residues. The CDR3 loop reads CASSLASPDEQYF. The DNA for the CDR3 is TGTGCCAGCAGCTTAGCCTCGCCGGACGAGCAGTACTTC.

The chain carries TRBV25-1 and TRBJ1-1, with TRBD1 matching over 9 bases. Unmatched junction bases numbered 7, after V lost 3 bases and J lost 5 bases. Germline V lookup: CDR1 MGHDK, CDR2 SYGVNS. This CDR3 spans 15 amino acids. The CDR3 DNA sequence: TGTGCCAGCAGTGAGGACAGGGGCTTTGGTACTGAAGCTTTCTTT. Protein product: CASSEDRGFGTEAFF. Full variable domain (rest looked up from reference TRBV25-1 and TRBJ1-1): EADIYQTPRYLVIGTGKKITLECSQTMGHDKMYWYQQDPGMELHLIHYSYGVNSTEKGDLSSESTVSRIRTEHFPLTLESARPSHTSQYLCASSEDRGFGTEAFFGQGTRLTVV.

J is TRBJ2-3 and V is TRBV20-1, with 13 nucleotides matching TRBD2. CDR3 size: 15 residues. From germline, CDR1 is DFQATT and CDR2 SNEGSKA (reference sequence). The CDR3 DNA follows: TGCAGCCTCCCGGTGCGACTAGCGGGGGGTGATACGCAGTATTTT. This encodes CSLPVRLAGGDTQYF.

As to this clonotype: An end of the junction differs from the germline gene, which may be a read error. This rearrangement joins TRBV6-5 to TRBJ1-1; no definite D call. The germline gives CDR1 MNHEY, CDR2 SVGAGI. The CDR3 consists of 12 residues. CDR3 in amino acids: CASSSGGTETFF. CDR3 DNA sequence: TGTGCCAGCAGTTCAGGAGGAACTGAAACTTTCTTT.

This clonotype appeared a few times. The J gene is TRBJ1-1, the V gene TRBV4-1, with 8 bases aligning to TRBD1. Germline loops: CDR1 MGHRA, CDR2 YSYEKL. V dropped 5 bases and J dropped 10; count of bases not matched to a gene: 12. This CDR3 is built from 14 residues. The CDR3 coding sequence is TGCGCCAGCAGCACGTCGACAGGGGTCTCTGTAGCTTTCTTT. This sequence encodes CASSTSTGVSVAFF.

The chain carries TRBV27 and TRBJ1-4, with D possibly TRBD1 on 6 matching bases. Trimming removed 4 bases at V and 5 bases at J, with 11 bases between. CDR3 size: 14 residues. The germline gives CDR1 MNHEY, CDR2 SMNVEV (reference sequence). CDR3 loop: CASSSRTANEKLFF. The DNA for the CDR3 is TGTGCCAGCAGTTCAAGGACAGCGAATGAAAAACTGTTTTTT. Full variable domain (rest looked up from reference TRBV27 and TRBJ1-4): EAQVTQNPRYLITVTGKKLTVTCSQNMNHEYMSWYRQDPGLGLRQIYYSMNVEVTDKGDVPEGYKVSRKEKRNFPLILESPSPNQTSLYFCASSSRTANEKLFFGSGTQLSVL.

Details on this clonotype: This may be a read error: a much more frequent sequence differs by one nucleotide. The chain has TRBV7-2 and TRBJ2-1, with unresolved D. Germline assignment: CDR1 SGHTA and CDR2 FQGNSA. This CDR3 region has 15 residues. In DNA form, the CDR3 reads TGTGCCAGCAGATTAGACCTAGGGTCCTACAATGAGCAGTTCTTC. Its translation is CASRLDLGSYNEQFF. Based on the CDR3 plus reference TRBV7-2 and TRBJ2-1, the full variable domain is GAGVSQSPSNKVTEKGKDVELRCDPISGHTALYWYRQSLGQGLEFLIYFQGNSAPDKSGLPSDRFSAERTGGSVSTLTIQRTQQEDSAVYLCASRLDLGSYNEQFFGPGTRLTVL.

This clonotype was counted at least ten times. This CDR3 is CATSAGDSPNTEAFF. The CDR3 coding sequence is TGTGCCACCAGCGCCGGGGACAGCCCGAACACTGAAGCTTTCTTT. V is TRBV15 and J is TRBJ1-1, with TRBD1 matching over 7 bases. V shed 5 bases, J shed 1 base, and the junction held 7 bases outside the gene matches. The CDR3 runs to 15 residues. CDR1 is LNHNV, CDR2 YYDKDF, per germline (reference sequence).

A word on this clonotype: This sequence is one base from a far larger clone and is likely a read error. The chain joins TRBV5-1 to TRBJ2-7; 8 bases are shared with TRBD1. CDR1 SGHRS and CDR2 YFSETQ come from the germline V gene. CDR3 length: 13 residues. Here the CDR3 reads CASSLTGGYELYF. In DNA form, the CDR3 reads TGCGCCAGCAGCTTGACAGGGGGATACGAGCTGTACTTC. The full variable domain, its missing parts supplied by reference TRBV5-1 and TRBJ2-7, is KAGVTQTPRYLIKTRGQQVTLSCSPISGHRSVSWYQQTPGQGLQFLFEYFSETQRNKGNFPGRFSGRQFSNSRSEMNVSTLELGDSALYLCASSLTGGYELYFGPGTRLTVT.

This clonotype occurred a few times. V usage is TRBV11-2 and J usage is TRBJ2-1; D might be TRBD2 (6 bases). CDR3 length: 15 amino acids. The V gene lost 2 bases and the J gene lost 7 bases, with 15 bases spanning the gap. The germline gives CDR1 SGHAT, CDR2 FQNNGV. The CDR3 region is CASSLLNMEGNEQFF. CDR3 bases: TGTGCCAGCAGCTTATTGAATATGGAGGGGAATGAGCAGTTCTTC.

This clonotype has just a few counts. This chain joins TRBV9 and TRBJ2-3; TRBD1 matches at 7 bases. This CDR3 comprises 16 residues. Germline loops: CDR1 SGDLS, CDR2 YYNGEE. The ends lost 3 bases at V and 0 bases at J; junction bases unmatched: 7. This CDR3 reads CASSDGQVASTDTQYF. The CDR3 nucleotides are TGTGCCAGCAGCGACGGACAGGTAGCTAGCACAGATACGCAGTATTTT.

This clonotype was detected only a few times. This rearrangement joins TRBV29-1 to TRBJ2-7, with a tentative D call TRBD2 (5 bases). This CDR3 comprises 12 residues. V was shortened by 5 bases and J by 0 bases, with 8 bases between the two germline ends. Germline V lookup: CDR1 SQVTM, CDR2 ANQGSEA. The CDR3 bases are TGCAGCGTTCGGGAAACCTCCTACGAGCAGTACTTC. It codes for CSVRETSYEQYF.

This clonotype has at least ten counts. This chain connects TRBV29-1 to TRBJ1-1, with TRBD1 as a possible D gene (5 bases). This CDR3 region has 14 residues. Germline V lookup: CDR1 SQVTM, CDR2 ANQGSEA. V lost 4 bases and J 6 bases, leaving 18 bases between the germline ends. CDR3 sequence reads: CSVVGREGSAEAFF. The DNA for the CDR3 is TGCAGCGTTGTAGGAAGGGAGGGGAGCGCTGAAGCTTTCTTT.

This clonotype came up many times. The genes are TRBV13 and TRBJ1-1; perhaps TRBD1 as D (5 bases). V was shortened by 2 bases and J by 8 bases, with 15 bases between the two germline ends. Germline V gene data show CDR1 as PRHDT and CDR2 as FYEKMQ (reference sequence). The CDR3 is 14 residues long. The CDR3 DNA is TGTGCCAGCAGCTTATTTGGCAGGGAACGGGAAGCTTTCTTT. Translated: CASSLFGREREAFF.

This clonotype appeared a few times. The chain employs TRBV5-4 and TRBJ2-2; the match to TRBD1 covers 8 bases. J was trimmed by 7 bases and V by 2 bases; bases with no gene match: 13. Germline V gene sequence: CDR1 SGHNT, CDR2 YYREEE (reference sequence). The CDR3 is 17 amino acids. In DNA form, the CDR3 reads TGTGCCAGCAGCTTATTCGGACAGGGACGGGTCGGCGGGGAGCTGTTTTTT. Translating gives CASSLFGQGRVGGELFF.